This T cell receptor (beta chain) was obtained from a study of T cell repertoires in cytomegalovirus infection. At least ten counts were recorded for this clonotype. Trimming cost V 4 bases and J 3 bases; bases outside gene matches: 0. CDR1 and CDR2 from the germline V gene are SGHAT and FQNNGV. There are 13 residues in the CDR3. TCRdb independently ran MiXCR on the reads; one entry per CDR3 protein. The sample holds around 100,000 distinct CDR3 sequences, approximately 15% seen once. J is TRBJ1-3 and V is TRBV11-2; 7 nucleotides match TRBD1. Sequenced: PBMCs. The sequence was obtained from a human donor in good health (CMV status not recorded). Some clones in this sample may be carry-over from other donors' samples. Here the CDR3 reads CASSWTGGNTIYF. CDR3 nucleotide sequence: TGTGCCAGCAGCTGGACAGGTGGAAACACCATATATTTT.